What follows are 24 T cell receptor beta chains derived from one specimen sequenced in a study of blood T cell repertoires in COVID-19. Assay used: immunoSEQ multiplex PCR; TCRdb lists only in-frame clones, some missing. This table has roughly 450,000 clones, roughly 91% appearing once. Material: PBMCs or T cells enriched from blood (not recorded which). The receptors were sampled from a man aged 18 to 30 who had recovered from COVID-19.

The rearrangement uses TRBV30 and TRBJ2-2; maybe TRBD2 (5 bases). The length of the CDR3 is 13 residues. Trimming removed 5 bases from V and 6 bases from J, with 13 bases in between. Germline CDR1 GTSNPN, CDR2 SVGIG (reference sequence). The CDR3 loop reads CAWLRTVSGELFF. DNA for the CDR3: TGTGCCTGGTTGCGGACTGTCTCCGGGGAGCTGTTTTTT.

The J gene is TRBJ1-5, the V gene TRBV19; perhaps TRBD1 as D (5 bases). The CDR3 is made up of 17 amino acids. In germline, CDR1 is LNHDA, CDR2 SQIVND (reference sequence). The V end was cut by 3 bases, the J end by 2 bases, with 17 bases between. The CDR3 sequence is CASSIQGQLNGNQPQHF. Written as DNA, the CDR3 is TGTGCCAGTAGTATCCAGGGTCAGTTGAACGGCAATCAGCCCCAGCATTTT.

The rearrangement uses TRBV2 and TRBJ1-1, with 9 bases identical to TRBD1. The V segment lost 5 bases and the J segment 3 bases; nucleotides outside the gene matches: 4. Germline CDR1 SNHLY, CDR2 FYNNEI. This CDR3 region has 14 residues. Here the CDR3 DNA reads TGTGCCAGCAGTCCGGGACAGGGTGACACTGAAGCTTTCTTT. This translates into CASSPGQGDTEAFF. Based on the CDR3 plus reference TRBV2 and TRBJ1-1, the full variable domain is EPEVTQTPSHQVTQMGQEVILRCVPISNHLYFYWYRQILGQKVEFLVSFYNNEISEKSEIFDDQFSVERPDGSNFTLKIRSTKLEDSAMYFCASSPGQGDTEAFFGQGTRLTVV.

This clone has a single count. The CDR3 sequence is CASSLLRQGYEQFF. DNA of the CDR3: TGTGCCAGCAGCTTGCTGCGACAGGGGTATGAGCAGTTCTTC. The chain links TRBV5-5 to TRBJ2-1; 8 bases fit TRBD1. J was trimmed by 8 bases and V by 1 base; bases with no gene match: 5. The CDR3 covers 14 residues. Germline CDR1 and CDR2: SGHKS and YYEKEE (reference sequence). Full variable domain (remainder filled in from reference TRBV5-5 and TRBJ2-1): DAGVTQSPTHLIKTRGQQVTLRCSPISGHKSVSWYQQVLGQGPQFIFQYYEKEERGRGNFPDRFSARQFPNYSSELNVNALLLGDSALYLCASSLLRQGYEQFFGPGTRLTVL.

This sequence joins TRBV5-1 and TRBJ1-1; 9 bases agree with TRBD1. The CDR3 spans 16 residues. J was trimmed by 4 bases and V by 2 bases; bases with no gene match: 9. Per the germline V gene, CDR1 is SGHRS and CDR2 is YFSETQ. In DNA, the CDR3 is TGCGCCAGCAGCTTTACCGGGACAGGGTACCCCACTGAAGCTTTCTTT. Residues: CASSFTGTGYPTEAFF.

The J gene is TRBJ1-5, the V gene TRBV7-3, with D perhaps TRBD1 (5 bases). Germline CDR1 reads SGHTA; CDR2 reads FQGTGA. The CDR3 totals 15 residues. Between the trimmed V and J ends, which lost 1 base and 4 bases, there was a span of 11 bases. Here the CDR3 reads CASSLNGGGNQPQHF. Written as DNA, the CDR3 is TGTGCCAGCAGCTTAAATGGGGGAGGAAATCAGCCCCAGCATTTT.

The chain has TRBV6-1 and TRBJ1-6, with a weak D call TRBD1 (5 bases). V lost 2 bases, J lost 9 bases, and 11 bases lay in between. Germline CDR1 MNHNS, CDR2 SASEGT. The CDR3 contains 14 residues. The chain's CDR3 is CASSERGGSSPLHF. DNA for the CDR3: TGTGCCAGCAGTGAAAGGGGTGGCAGTTCACCCCTCCACTTT.

The gene calls are TRBV21-1 and TRBJ1-5. TRBV21-1 is marked as a pseudogene. CDR3 size: 17 residues. In DNA form, the CDR3 reads TGTGCCAGCAGCAACCCCCCTGCCGGGGAAAGCAATCAGCCCCAGCATTTT. This sequence encodes CASSNPPAGESNQPQHF.

This clone has just one count. The chain combines TRBV28 with TRBJ1-4; 7 nucleotides agree with TRBD1. The CDR3 is 15 amino acids. Trimming cost V 7 bases and J 4 bases; bases outside gene matches: 9. Germline CDR1 is MDHEN and CDR2 is SYDVKM. CDR3 coding DNA: TGTGCCAGCAAAGCAGGGGGTTTCATTAATGAAAAACTGTTTTTT. Residues: CASKAGGFINEKLFF.

J is TRBJ2-5 and V is TRBV20-1; D is possibly TRBD1 (5 bases). The V gene lost 3 bases and the J gene lost 0 bases, with 14 bases spanning the gap. The CDR3 is 15 residues long. Per germline, CDR1 DFQATT and CDR2 SNEGSKA (reference sequence). The CDR3 DNA is TGCAGTGCTAGTAATAGGGGTTGGTACCAAGAGACCCAGTACTTC. Translating it yields CSASNRGWYQETQYF.

The genes are TRBV5-8 and TRBJ2-3, with no clear D. The CDR3 runs 13 residues. The germline V gene has CDR1 SGHTS and CDR2 YDEGEE. Trimming cost V 1 base and J 6 bases, with 9 bases left between them. This CDR3 reads CASSLSTRDTQYF. CDR3 in DNA: TGTGCCAGCAGCTTGAGTACCCGGGATACGCAGTATTTT.

V usage is TRBV28 and J usage is TRBJ1-5, with D unclear. The V and J ends lost 5 bases and 5 bases respectively, with 16 bases between them. The germline CDR1 and CDR2 sequences are MDHEN and SYDVKM. This CDR3 spans 15 amino acids. The CDR3 nucleotides are TGTGCCAGCAGTCCCGTCAGGACTTTCGATCAGCCCCAGCATTTT. Its translation is CASSPVRTFDQPQHF. Looking up the rest from reference TRBV28 and TRBJ1-5 gives the full variable domain: DVKVTQSSRYLVKRTGEKVFLECVQDMDHENMFWYRQDPGLGLRLIYFSYDVKMKEKGDIPEGYSVSREKKERFSLILESASTNQTSMYLCASSPVRTFDQPQHFGDGTRLSIL.

This clone has more than one count but fewer than ten. The chain has TRBV28 and TRBJ2-7, with TRBD2 as a possible D gene (6 bases). With 2 bases removed from V and 3 bases from J, the gap between germline ends came to 20 bases. The CDR3 spans 17 residues. Germline V CDR1 and CDR2: MDHEN, SYDVKM. The CDR3 here is CASSLGHGGALIYEQYF. The CDR3 nucleotides read TGTGCCAGCAGTTTAGGACACGGAGGGGCGCTTATCTACGAGCAGTACTTC. Full variable domain (remainder filled in from reference TRBV28 and TRBJ2-7): DVKVTQSSRYLVKRTGEKVFLECVQDMDHENMFWYRQDPGLGLRLIYFSYDVKMKEKGDIPEGYSVSREKKERFSLILESASTNQTSMYLCASSLGHGGALIYEQYFGPGTRLTVT.

This chain connects TRBV30 to TRBJ2-7; a weak D match, TRBD2 (6 bases). V lost 0 bases to trimming and J lost 11 bases, with 11 bases between them. Germline CDR1 is GTSNPN and CDR2 is SVGIG (reference sequence). The CDR3 totals 11 residues. CDR3 DNA: TGTGCCTGGAGTGTAGGAGGGTTAAAGTACTTC. Its translation: CAWSVGGLKYF. Combining the CDR3 with reference TRBV30 and TRBJ2-7 gives the whole variable domain SQTIHQWPATLVQPVGSPLSLECTVEGTSNPNLYWYRQAAGRGLQLLFYSVGIGQISSEVPQNLSASRPQDRQFILSSKKLLLSDSGFYLCAWSVGGLKYFGPGTRLTVT.

The rearrangement links TRBV2 to TRBJ1-6; D gene uncertain. CDR1 is SNHLY, CDR2 FYNNEI, per germline. The CDR3 extends over 13 amino acids. Trimming took 4 bases from V and 7 from J, leaving 8 bases between them. CDR3 bases: TGTGCCAGCAGTGGGGCCCTAAATTCACCCCTCCACTTT. This encodes CASSGALNSPLHF. Complete variable domain (other parts from reference TRBV2 and TRBJ1-6): EPEVTQTPSHQVTQMGQEVILRCVPISNHLYFYWYRQILGQKVEFLVSFYNNEISEKSEIFDDQFSVERPDGSNFTLKIRSTKLEDSAMYFCASSGALNSPLHFGNGTRLTVT.

This clone has just one count. The chain couples TRBV7-9 to TRBJ1-1, with a possible D match to TRBD1 (6 bases). This CDR3 contains 15 residues. Germline CDR1 and CDR2: SEHNR and FQNEAQ (reference sequence). V was cut by 5 bases and J by 1 base, with 14 bases left in between. CDR3 loop: CASSPVGQKNTEAFF. CDR3 DNA sequence: TGTGCCAGCAGCCCCGTCGGACAGAAGAACACTGAAGCTTTCTTT.

The CDR3 is CASSYLSGQPQHF. The CDR3 DNA reads TGTGCCAGCAGTTACCTATCAGGTCAGCCCCAGCATTTT. The rearrangement uses TRBV6-2 or TRBV6-3 and TRBJ1-5, with D hard to call. CDR1 MNHEY and CDR2 SVGEGT come from the germline V gene. Trimming shortened V by 2 bases and J by 6 bases, and 8 bases separated the two germline ends. CDR3 length: 13 residues.

This clone showed up just once. The rearrangement joins TRBV27 to TRBJ2-7; possible D gene TRBD2, 6 bases. V lost 8 bases, J lost 2 bases, and 16 bases lay in between. The CDR3 extends over 14 amino acids. CDR1 MNHEY and CDR2 SMNVEV come from the germline V gene (reference sequence). In DNA, the CDR3 is TGTGCCAGCTCGACGGGAGACGCCACCTACGAGCAGTACTTC. Translating it yields CASSTGDATYEQYF.

This clone occurred once. The rearrangement joins TRBV27 to TRBJ2-1; 7 bases align to TRBD2. The trim removed 6 bases at V and 7 bases at J, leaving 9 bases unmatched. The CDR3 has 14 amino acids. The V gene's germline CDR1 is MNHEY and CDR2 SMNVEV (reference sequence). The CDR3 DNA is TGTGCCAGCAGAAAGGGCGGGGGAAGGAATGAGCAGTTCTTC. This codes for CASRKGGGRNEQFF.

V and J are TRBV18 and TRBJ2-1; TRBD2 matches at 12 bases. Germline assignment: CDR1 KGHSH and CDR2 LQKENI. Unmatched junction bases numbered 5, after V lost 4 bases and J lost 7 bases. The length of the CDR3 is 15 residues. The CDR3, as DNA: TGTGCCAGCTCACAAGGCCTAGCGGGGGGGAATGAGCAGTTCTTC. This gives the protein CASSQGLAGGNEQFF.

The chain employs TRBV7-3 and TRBJ2-2; the match to TRBD2 covers 9 bases. J gave up 3 bases and V 4 bases, and 9 bases lay outside the gene matches. Per the germline V gene, CDR1 is SGHTA and CDR2 is FQGTGA. The CDR3 extends over 17 amino acids. CDR3 nucleotides: TGTGCCAGCAGCTCCGGGGGGAGACTAGCGGACACCGGGGAGCTGTTTTTT. Encoded protein: CASSSGGRLADTGELFF.

This sequence joins TRBV3-1 (or the pseudogene TRBV3-2) and TRBJ2-5; 8 nucleotides match TRBD2. Losses at the gene ends were 2 bases for V and 5 bases for J; bases not matched to a gene: 7. The CDR3 contains 15 residues. Germline V gene lookup returns CDR1 LGHDT and CDR2 YNNKEL (reference sequence). The CDR3 DNA reads TGTGCCAGCAGCCAACTGGGACTAGAAGCGGAGACCCAGTACTTC. Its protein product is CASSQLGLEAETQYF.

V is TRBV30 and J is TRBJ1-1; possibly TRBD1 for D (6 bases). Trimming pared 1 base from V and 3 bases from J, leaving 12 bases between. The CDR3 spans 14 residues. Looked up from germline, CDR1 is GTSNPN and CDR2 is SVGIG (reference sequence). The CDR3 DNA reads as TGTGCCTGGAGTGACCTGACAGGCTACACTGAAGCTTTCTTT. Protein: CAWSDLTGYTEAFF.

The chain joins TRBV5-1 to TRBJ2-4; TRBD2 agrees at 14 bases. Germline lookup yields CDR1 SGHRS and CDR2 YFSETQ. With 5 bases clipped from V and 1 base from J, the junction kept 8 bases outside the gene matches. This CDR3 comprises 18 residues. The CDR3 sequence is CASRRLAGGLSAKNIQYF. The DNA of the CDR3 is TGCGCCAGCAGGAGACTAGCGGGAGGGCTTTCGGCCAAAAACATTCAGTACTTC.